This T cell receptor (beta chain) was captured in a study of identifying expanded T cells in peripheral blood. This clone was seen only once. Only in-frame clones appear in the TCRdb table, and some are missing; sequencing was by immunoSEQ multiplex PCR. The table has 55,000 to 75,000 clones, 87% seen once. Sequenced: blood. The source of this sequence is a person aged 18 to 69 in good health.

This chain's CDR3 is CASSLTDRRQPQHF. DNA of the CDR3: TGTGCCAGCAGTCTGACCGACAGGAGGCAGCCCCAGCATTTT. The genes are TRBV27 and TRBJ1-5, with D perhaps TRBD1 (6 bases). Trimming removed 5 bases at V and 7 bases at J, with 15 bases between. Germline-derived CDR1 and CDR2 are MNHEY and SMNVEV (reference sequence). The CDR3 is 14 amino acids.